The present T cell receptor beta chain was sequenced within a study of T cell changes during pregnancy in multiple sclerosis. V dropped 4 bases and J dropped 1 base, with 8 bases sitting between them. The CDR3 length is 13 residues. Per germline, CDR1 SGDLS and CDR2 YYNGEE. Data came from immunoSEQ multiplex PCR; TCRdb stores just in-frame clones and leaves some out. Of tens of thousands of clones listed, roughly 90% are singletons. This sample comprised CD8+ T cells from peripheral blood mononuclear cells, obtained after pregnancy. This chain connects TRBV9 to TRBJ1-1; TRBD1 is a possible D gene (5 bases). The source is a female donor with multiple sclerosis, enrolled in a pregnancy study. CDR3 DNA sequence: TGTGCCAGCAGCCTAACAGGGAACACTGAAGCTTTCTTT. It is translated as CASSLTGNTEAFF.